This T cell receptor beta chain was captured by sequencing in a study of blood T cells in healthy people across ages (dated by TCRdb to 2015 to 2017). Background for the entire study: In model experiments, template switching captured about one uniquely barcoded TCR beta cDNA molecule for every two T cells. Using deep sequencing normalized with unique cDNA molecular identifiers, the study measured how TCR beta repertoire diversity changes with age. The donors were divided into four age groups: young (average approximately 17 years), middle-aged (about 39), aged (under 70) and long-lived (more than 75). Two additional independent replicas of 1 million unique cDNA reads from the same blood draw were analyzed for two donors (one aged 18 to 29 and one aged 80 or older). The full study reports these points: Compared with the aged group, more naive CD4+ T cells, fewer expanded clones and increased TCR diversity were shown by the long-lived group, suggesting age selection. Observed TCR beta diversity per million T cells fell roughly linearly with age, and a significant reduction was already apparent by age about 38. The percentage of naive T cells measured by flow cytometry correlated strongly with observed TCR beta diversity. Bulk unsorted PBMC profiling prevented conclusive comparison of naive and antigen-experienced compartments. Because the CMV infection status of the donors was unknown, age-related changes in expanded clonotypes may potentially have been confounded. Estimates of total diversity based on one million sequenced T cells were regarded as lower bounds and as underestimates.

The roughly 39 donors, aged roughly 6 to 95 years, were systemically healthy Caucasian individuals from Russia. About 9.1 milliliters of peripheral blood were collected from each donor into EDTA-treated Vacutainer tubes. Ficoll-Paque density-gradient centrifugation was used to isolate PBMCs, with at least 7 million per sample. Trizol reagent was used to extract total RNA from the PBMCs, yielding at least 5.5 micrograms per sample. For every donor, an aliquot of PBMCs went through flow cytometry to measure the percentages of naive CD45RAhigh/CD27high T cells. This clonotype was counted at least ten times. This clone's antigen is unknown. No much larger clone exists at a distance of one base, and base qualities are not known. Receptor amplification or capture employed 5' RACE. TCRdb names Illumina HiSeq 2500 as the instrument used. A second PCR of about 7 to 12 cycles was run with a J-beta primer mix and a sample-barcoded 5' primer. Each TCR beta cDNA molecule received a unique molecular identifier from a template-switch 5' adaptor carrying 12 random nucleotides. Each sample yielded at least 3 million CDR3-containing paired-end reads. All of the RNA was converted into first-strand cDNA using the Mint cDNA synthesis kit, with a TRBC-specific oligonucleotide serving as the primer. After uracil-DNA glycosylase treatment, a first 18-cycle PCR used universal primers M1SS and BC2_uni_R on all cDNA. Under the source paper's analysis protocol: Normalization of each sample was performed by random selection of 1 million high-quality reads, each carrying a distinct molecular identifier. Instead of being binned into consensus sequences, reads with shared molecular identifiers were discarded. CDR3 identification, clonotype clustering and error correction used MiTCR with a Q25 quality threshold and the strictest error-elimination algorithm. A nonparametric unseen species model using Euler transformation provided a lower-bound estimate of total TCR beta diversity. TCRdb redid the processing of the public reads, applying fastp at Q25 and MiXCR, and retained in-frame beta chains. For every CDR3 protein sequence, its rows merge into one entry that carries the most common genes and DNA. For this entry, the V and J calls and clone size follow TCRdb and not the study's own pipeline. This sample has some 890,000 distinct CDR3 sequences in its table, and roughly 28% of those were observed once. 10% of the sample goes to the ten largest clones.

Per the germline V gene, MDHEN is the CDR1 and SYDVKM is the CDR2. Trimming takes 3 bases from V and 1 base from J, and the germline ends sit 16 bases apart. The CDR3 sequence holds 16 residues, the cysteine and phenylalanine included. The kept DNA is CDR3 alone, 48 bases in frame from the first base. The data were also submitted as part of a second study, on T cells of mothers and their children. Per the second study: Donors were nine systemically healthy Caucasian individuals: three mothers and their six children. cDNA synthesis used all of the extracted RNA, with around 1.4 ug of RNA in each 15 ul reaction. Sample barcodes and 2-4 random nucleotides were added via the M1S primer in the second PCR. More than 8 million TCR beta CDR3 reads were obtained from each mother, and about 3 million reads were obtained from each child. TCR recombination output is similarly shaped by thymic selection in related and unrelated pairs, with a minor effect exerted by inherited differences. Normalized repertoire overlap in related mother-child pairs was always slightly higher than in unrelated mother-child pairs, but the difference was never significant. No persistent microchimeric T cell clones were found, with a detection sensitivity of around 100 clones per million clonotypes. To look for features that set related mother-child pairs apart from unrelated individuals, the researchers ran deep NGS to compare the TCR beta repertoires of mothers and children. Mothers averaged roughly 40 +/- 4 years of age and children averaged around 10 +/- 4 years. Libraries were sequenced on Illumina HiSeq 2000 with 100+100 nt paired-end reads after adapter ligation with NEBNext reagents. To avoid cross-contamination, the mother libraries and the child libraries were prepared a month apart and sequenced in separate runs. For each donor, between about 500,000 and 2,000,000 distinct TCR beta clonotypes were identified. Naive TCR beta clonotypes were estimated from low-frequency clonotypes matched to each donor's FACS-determined naive share, without sorting.

This TCR derives from a woman in her 40s in good health. Rearrangement joined TRBV28 to TRBJ2-7, with a weak D call of TRBD1 (6 bases match). Sequenced input: blood. In nucleotide form, the sequence is TGTGCCAGCAGTTTCGCCCTTTCGACAGGATCCTACGAGCAGTACTTC. This yields the protein CASSFALSTGSYEQYF.